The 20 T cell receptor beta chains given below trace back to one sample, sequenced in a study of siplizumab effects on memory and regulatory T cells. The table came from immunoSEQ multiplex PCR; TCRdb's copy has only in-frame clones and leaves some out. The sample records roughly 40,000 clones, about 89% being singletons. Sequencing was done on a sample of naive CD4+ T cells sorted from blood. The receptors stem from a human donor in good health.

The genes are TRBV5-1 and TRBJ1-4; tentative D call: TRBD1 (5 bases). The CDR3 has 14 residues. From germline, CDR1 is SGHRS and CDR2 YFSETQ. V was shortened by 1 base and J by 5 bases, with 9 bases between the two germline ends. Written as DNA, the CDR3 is TGCGCCAGCAGCTTGTCGACAGTGAATGAAAAACTGTTTTTT. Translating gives CASSLSTVNEKLFF.

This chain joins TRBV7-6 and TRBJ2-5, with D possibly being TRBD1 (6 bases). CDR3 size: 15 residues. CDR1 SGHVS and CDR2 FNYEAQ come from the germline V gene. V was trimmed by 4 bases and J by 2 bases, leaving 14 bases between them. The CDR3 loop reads CASSSRAGEQETQYF. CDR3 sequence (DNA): TGTGCCAGCAGCTCCCGGGCAGGGGAGCAAGAGACCCAGTACTTC.

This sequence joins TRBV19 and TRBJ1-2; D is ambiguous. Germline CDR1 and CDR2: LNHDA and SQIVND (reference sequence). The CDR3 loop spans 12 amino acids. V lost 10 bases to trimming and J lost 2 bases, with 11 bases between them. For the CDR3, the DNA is TGTGCCACTACTAGTACCAACTATGGCTACACCTTC. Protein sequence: CATTSTNYGYTF.

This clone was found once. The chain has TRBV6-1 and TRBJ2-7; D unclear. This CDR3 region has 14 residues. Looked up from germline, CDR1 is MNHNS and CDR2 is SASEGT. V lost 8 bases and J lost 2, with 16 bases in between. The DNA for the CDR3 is TGTGCCAGCGAATTCAGAAACCAAGCCTACGAGCAGTACTTC. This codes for CASEFRNQAYEQYF.

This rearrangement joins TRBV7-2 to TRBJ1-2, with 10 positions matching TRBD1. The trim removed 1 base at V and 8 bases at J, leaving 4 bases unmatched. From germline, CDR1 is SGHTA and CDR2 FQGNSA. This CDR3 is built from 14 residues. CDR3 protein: CASSLDGDRGGYTF. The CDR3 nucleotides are TGTGCCAGCAGCTTAGATGGGGACAGGGGAGGCTACACCTTC.

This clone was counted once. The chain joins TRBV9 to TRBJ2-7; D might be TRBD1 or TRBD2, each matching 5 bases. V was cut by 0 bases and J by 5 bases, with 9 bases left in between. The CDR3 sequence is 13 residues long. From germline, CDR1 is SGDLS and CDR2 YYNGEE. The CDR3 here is CASSVGGENEQYF. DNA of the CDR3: TGTGCCAGCAGCGTAGGAGGGGAGAACGAGCAGTACTTC.

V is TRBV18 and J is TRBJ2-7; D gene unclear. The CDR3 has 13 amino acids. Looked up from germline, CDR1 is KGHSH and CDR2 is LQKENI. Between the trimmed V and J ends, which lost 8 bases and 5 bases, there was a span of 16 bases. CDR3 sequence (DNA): TGTGCCAGCGCATTAGGGCACTACAACGAGCAGTACTTC. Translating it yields CASALGHYNEQYF.

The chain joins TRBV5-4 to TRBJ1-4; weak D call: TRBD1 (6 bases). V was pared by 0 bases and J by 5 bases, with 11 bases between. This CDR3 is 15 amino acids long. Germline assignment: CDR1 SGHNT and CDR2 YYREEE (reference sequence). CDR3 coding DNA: TGTGCCAGCAGCTTGGGAGGGACAAACAATGAAAAACTGTTTTTT. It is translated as CASSLGGTNNEKLFF.

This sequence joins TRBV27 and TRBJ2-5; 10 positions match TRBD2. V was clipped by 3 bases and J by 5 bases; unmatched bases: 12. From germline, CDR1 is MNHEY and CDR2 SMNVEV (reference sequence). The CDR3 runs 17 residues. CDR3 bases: TGTGCCAGCAGTTTGCCCCCAGGTAGCGGGGGGCGTGAGACCCAGTACTTC. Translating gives CASSLPPGSGGRETQYF.

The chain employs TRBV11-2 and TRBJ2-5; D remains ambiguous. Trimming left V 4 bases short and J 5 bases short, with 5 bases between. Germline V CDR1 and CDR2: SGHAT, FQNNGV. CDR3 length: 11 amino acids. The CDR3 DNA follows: TGTGCCAGCAGCTCCTACGAGACCCAGTACTTC. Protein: CASSSYETQYF.

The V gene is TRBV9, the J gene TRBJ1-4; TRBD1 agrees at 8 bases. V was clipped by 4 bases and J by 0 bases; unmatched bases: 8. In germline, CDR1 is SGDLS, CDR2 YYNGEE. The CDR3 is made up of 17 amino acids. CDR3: CASSPWTGWATNEKLFF. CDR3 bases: TGTGCCAGCAGCCCCTGGACAGGGTGGGCAACTAATGAAAAACTGTTTTTT.

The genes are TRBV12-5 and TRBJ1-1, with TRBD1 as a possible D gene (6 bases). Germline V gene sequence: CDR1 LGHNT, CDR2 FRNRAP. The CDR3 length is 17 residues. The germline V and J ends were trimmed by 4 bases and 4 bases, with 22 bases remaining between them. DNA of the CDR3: TGTGCTAGTGGTTACCGGTACGGGGGCGCAACAGGCACTGAAGCTTTCTTT. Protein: CASGYRYGGATGTEAFF. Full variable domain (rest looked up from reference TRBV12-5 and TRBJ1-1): DARVTQTPRHKVTEMGQEVTMRCQPILGHNTVFWYRQTMMQGLELLAYFRNRAPLDDSGMPKDRFSAEMPDATLATLKIQPSEPRDSAVYFCASGYRYGGATGTEAFFGQGTRLTVV.

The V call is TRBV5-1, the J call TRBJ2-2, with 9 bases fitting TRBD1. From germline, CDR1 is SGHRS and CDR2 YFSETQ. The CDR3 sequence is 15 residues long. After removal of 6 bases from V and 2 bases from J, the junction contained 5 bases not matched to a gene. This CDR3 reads CASNNRGPNTGELFF. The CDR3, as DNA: TGCGCCAGCAACAACAGGGGGCCCAACACCGGGGAGCTGTTTTTT.

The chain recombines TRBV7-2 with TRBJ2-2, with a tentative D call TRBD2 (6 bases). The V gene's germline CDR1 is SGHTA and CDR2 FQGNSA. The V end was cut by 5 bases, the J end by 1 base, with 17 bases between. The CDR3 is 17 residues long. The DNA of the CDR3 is TGTGCCAGCAGCCCCCGACTAGGTTTCGGGAACACCGGGGAGCTGTTTTTT. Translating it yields CASSPRLGFGNTGELFF.

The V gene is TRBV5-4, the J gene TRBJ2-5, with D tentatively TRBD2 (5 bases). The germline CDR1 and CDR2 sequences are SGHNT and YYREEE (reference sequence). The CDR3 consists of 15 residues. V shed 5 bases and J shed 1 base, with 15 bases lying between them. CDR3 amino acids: CASRKSGIIQETQYF. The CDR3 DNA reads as TGTGCCAGCAGGAAGTCGGGGATAATCCAAGAGACCCAGTACTTC.

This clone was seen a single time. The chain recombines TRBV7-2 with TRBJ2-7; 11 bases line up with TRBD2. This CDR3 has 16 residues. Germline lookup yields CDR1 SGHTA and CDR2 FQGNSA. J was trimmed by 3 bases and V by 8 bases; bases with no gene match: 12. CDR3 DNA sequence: TGTGCCAGCTCCTTTAAGGCTAGCGGGAGGAACTACGAGCAGTACTTC. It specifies CASSFKASGRNYEQYF.

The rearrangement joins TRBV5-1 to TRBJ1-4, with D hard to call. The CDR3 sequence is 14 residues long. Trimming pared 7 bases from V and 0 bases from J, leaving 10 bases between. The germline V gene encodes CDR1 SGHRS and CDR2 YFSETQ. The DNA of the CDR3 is TGCGCCAGCCGAGACGGGACAACTAATGAAAAACTGTTTTTT. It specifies CASRDGTTNEKLFF.

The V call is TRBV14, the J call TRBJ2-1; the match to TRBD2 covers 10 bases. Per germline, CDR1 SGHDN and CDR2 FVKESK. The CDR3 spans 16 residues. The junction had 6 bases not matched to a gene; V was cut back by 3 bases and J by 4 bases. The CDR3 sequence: CASSHLTSGIYNEQFF. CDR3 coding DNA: TGTGCCAGCAGCCATCTTACTAGCGGGATTTACAATGAGCAGTTCTTC. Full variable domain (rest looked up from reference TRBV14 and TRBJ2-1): EAGVTQFPSHSVIEKGQTVTLRCDPISGHDNLYWYRRVMGKEIKFLLHFVKESKQDESGMPNNRFLAERTGGTYSTLKVQPAELEDSGVYFCASSHLTSGIYNEQFFGPGTRLTVL.

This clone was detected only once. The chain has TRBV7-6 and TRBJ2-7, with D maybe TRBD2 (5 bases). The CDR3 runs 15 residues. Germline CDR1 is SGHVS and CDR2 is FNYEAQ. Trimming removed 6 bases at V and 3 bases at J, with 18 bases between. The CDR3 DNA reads TGTGCCAGCAGTACTACGTCGGGGTCTGTCTACGAGCAGTACTTC. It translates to CASSTTSGSVYEQYF.

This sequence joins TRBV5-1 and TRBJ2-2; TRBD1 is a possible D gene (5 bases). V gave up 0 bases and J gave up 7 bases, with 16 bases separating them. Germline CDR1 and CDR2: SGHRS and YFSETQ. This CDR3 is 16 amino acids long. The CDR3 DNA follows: TGCGCCAGCAGCTTGGATATCCAGGGTCGTGGCGGGGAGCTGTTTTTT. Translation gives CASSLDIQGRGGELFF.